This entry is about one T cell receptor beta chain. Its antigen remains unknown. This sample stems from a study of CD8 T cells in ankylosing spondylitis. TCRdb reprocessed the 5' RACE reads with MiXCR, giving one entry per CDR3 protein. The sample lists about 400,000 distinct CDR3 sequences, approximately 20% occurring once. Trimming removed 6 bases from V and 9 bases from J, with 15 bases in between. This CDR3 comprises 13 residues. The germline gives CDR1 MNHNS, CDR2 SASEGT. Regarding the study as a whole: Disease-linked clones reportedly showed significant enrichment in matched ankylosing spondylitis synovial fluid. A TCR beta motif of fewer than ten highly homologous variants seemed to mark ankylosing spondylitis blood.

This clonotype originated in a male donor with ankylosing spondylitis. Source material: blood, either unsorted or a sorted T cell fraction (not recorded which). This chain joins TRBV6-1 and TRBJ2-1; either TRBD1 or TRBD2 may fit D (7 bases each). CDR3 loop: CASSPTGEGEQFF. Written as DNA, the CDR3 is TGTGCCAGCAGCCCTACAGGGGAGGGTGAGCAGTTCTTC.